The next 8 T cell receptor beta chains were all read from a single sample in a study of cytomegalovirus exposure and HLA in healthy donors. Vbeta (60) and Jbeta (13) primers were used in the PCR. Here immunoSEQ multiplex PCR was the method, and the copy in TCRdb shows in-frame clones only, minus some. The profile shows about 36,000 clones, around 53% of them singletons. The specimen sequenced was PBMCs. Source of these receptors: a middle-aged woman in good health and CMV-seropositive.

The chain joins TRBV2 to TRBJ1-2; maybe TRBD1 (6 bases). The CDR3 sequence is 13 residues long. The germline gives CDR1 SNHLY, CDR2 FYNNEI. The germline V and J ends were trimmed by 4 bases and 1 base, with 7 bases remaining between them. The CDR3 DNA follows: TGTGCCAGCAGTGGACAGGATAACTATGGCTACACCTTC. Translated: CASSGQDNYGYTF.

This sequence joins TRBV10-3 and TRBJ2-5, with D hard to call. The CDR3 runs to 13 residues. Germline V gives CDR1 ENHRY, CDR2 SYGVKD. The V and J ends lost 7 bases and 9 bases respectively, with 18 bases between them. The CDR3 nucleotides read TGTGCCATCAACCAGGAAGGAACAGACCCCCAGTACTTC. Protein product: CAINQEGTDPQYF.

The rearrangement joins TRBV10-3 to TRBJ2-2, with D possibly being TRBD1 (6 bases). Trimming took 2 bases from V and 2 from J, leaving 12 bases between them. Germline-derived CDR1 and CDR2 are ENHRY and SYGVKD. CDR3 size: 16 residues. CDR3 DNA sequence: TGTGCCATCAGTGAGCCCGGACAGATTAACACCGGGGAGCTGTTTTTT. Translation: CAISEPGQINTGELFF.

The chain recombines TRBV7-8 with TRBJ1-4; 8 nucleotides agree with TRBD1. The V gene end was trimmed by 5 bases and the J gene end by 7 bases; junction bases not matched to a gene: 3. CDR3 length equals 13 residues. Looked up from germline, CDR1 is SGHVS and CDR2 is FQNEAQ. CDR3 sequence reads: CASSMDRVEKLFF. CDR3 bases: TGTGCCAGCAGCATGGACAGGGTTGAAAAACTGTTTTTT.

The V gene is TRBV4-3, the J gene TRBJ1-3, with D perhaps matching TRBD1 (6 bases). Trimming left V 4 bases short and J 4 bases short, with 17 bases between. The length of the CDR3 is 16 residues. From germline, CDR1 is LGHNA and CDR2 YSLEER. This chain's CDR3 is CASSPNPSGGGNTIYF. Written as DNA, the CDR3 is TGCGCCAGCAGCCCCAACCCCTCGGGGGGCGGAAACACCATATATTTT.

This clone was picked up a small number of times. The chain has TRBV6-1 and TRBJ2-5; 8 bases line up with TRBD2. The germline gives CDR1 MNHNS, CDR2 SASEGT. This CDR3 has 14 amino acids. V shed 8 bases, J shed 4 bases, and the junction held 9 bases outside the gene matches. The chain's CDR3 is CASLPTGGAETQYF. Written as DNA, the CDR3 is TGTGCCAGCCTACCAACCGGGGGGGCAGAGACCCAGTACTTC.

The chain links TRBV5-4 to TRBJ2-7; D may be TRBD1 (5 bases). V gave up 3 bases and J gave up 0 bases, with 13 bases separating them. This CDR3 contains 15 residues. Germline V gene sequence: CDR1 SGHNT, CDR2 YYREEE (reference sequence). The CDR3 bases are TGTGCCAGCAGCTCCAGACAGTGGGGCTCCTACGAGCAGTACTTC. Protein product: CASSSRQWGSYEQYF.

The gene calls are TRBV14 and TRBJ1-6; the match to TRBD1 covers 7 bases. CDR3 length: 14 residues. Losses at the gene ends were 4 bases for V and 11 bases for J; bases not matched to a gene: 8. The germline V gene has CDR1 SGHDN and CDR2 FVKESK. CDR3 protein: CASSPRTGLTPLHF. CDR3 coding DNA: TGTGCCAGCAGCCCGCGGACAGGCCTCACACCCCTCCACTTT.